A single sample gave rise to the 9 T cell receptor beta chains below, sequenced in a study of CD8 T cells in ankylosing spondylitis. TCRdb redid the calling of the 5' RACE reads with MiXCR, one entry per CDR3 protein. This table has 130,000 or so distinct CDR3 sequences, 6.5% to 9% appearing once. What was sequenced was blood, either unsorted or a sorted T cell fraction (not recorded which). Receptor source: a male donor with ankylosing spondylitis or in good health (not recorded which).

This clonotype was recorded many times. The chain combines TRBV7-2 with TRBJ1-4; TRBD1 might be the D (6 bases). Trimming took 7 bases from V and 8 from J, leaving 14 bases between them. The CDR3 spans 13 residues. Germline assignment: CDR1 SGHTA and CDR2 FQGNSA. The CDR3: CASNPGGGEKLFF. The DNA for the CDR3 is TGTGCCAGCAACCCAGGTGGGGGCGAAAAACTGTTTTTT.

This sequence joins TRBV6-1 and TRBJ2-2, with D unresolved. This CDR3 region has 16 residues. The V end lost 5 bases, the J end lost 0 bases, and 13 bases lay between the germline ends. In germline, CDR1 is MNHNS, CDR2 SASEGT. Written as DNA, the CDR3 is TGTGCCAGCAGTAGGCCGACAAATACGAACACCGGGGAGCTGTTTTTT. Its translation: CASSRPTNTNTGELFF.

This clonotype was seen repeatedly, ten times or more. The chain is built from TRBV29-1 and TRBJ2-7, with TRBD2 matching 10 bases. This CDR3 region has 12 residues. The ends lost 4 bases at V and 4 bases at J; junction bases unmatched: 1. CDR1 is SQVTM and CDR2 is ANQGSEA in the germline V gene. CDR3 amino acids: CSVASGGYEQYF. CDR3 in DNA: TGCAGCGTTGCTAGCGGGGGTTACGAGCAGTACTTC.

In this sample, this clonotype turned up many times. This chain uses TRBV29-1 with TRBJ1-2, with a possible D match to TRBD1 (5 bases). The germline V gene encodes CDR1 SQVTM and CDR2 ANQGSEA. CDR3 size: 14 residues. With 3 bases removed from V and 2 bases from J, the gap between germline ends came to 13 bases. The CDR3 sequence: CSVDGGSSNYGYTF. The CDR3 DNA sequence: TGCAGCGTTGATGGGGGAAGTTCGAACTATGGCTACACCTTC.

The V gene is TRBV28, the J gene TRBJ2-7; D possibly corresponds to TRBD1 (5 bases). The germline V gene encodes CDR1 MDHEN and CDR2 SYDVKM. The CDR3 is made up of 15 amino acids. V lost 4 bases and J 3 bases, leaving 16 bases between the germline ends. CDR3 amino acids: CASSSTDRDNYEQYF. DNA for the CDR3: TGTGCCAGCAGTTCGACCGACAGAGATAACTACGAGCAGTACTTC.

This clonotype occurred many times. The rearrangement joins TRBV28 to TRBJ1-5; D might be TRBD1 (6 bases). Trimming removed 1 base from V and 3 bases from J, with 10 bases in between. The germline gives CDR1 MDHEN, CDR2 SYDVKM. The CDR3 loop spans 15 amino acids. DNA for the CDR3: TGTGCCAGCAGTTTATATGGACAGACCAATCAGCCCCAGCATTTT. Amino acids: CASSLYGQTNQPQHF. Filled out from reference TRBV28 and TRBJ1-5, the complete variable domain reads DVKVTQSSRYLVKRTGEKVFLECVQDMDHENMFWYRQDPGLGLRLIYFSYDVKMKEKGDIPEGYSVSREKKERFSLILESASTNQTSMYLCASSLYGQTNQPQHFGDGTRLSIL.

This clonotype was counted many times. The rearrangement uses TRBV5-5 and TRBJ1-6; D is unresolved. CDR3 length: 16 residues. V was shortened by 0 bases and J by 5 bases, with 12 bases between the two germline ends. Germline V gives CDR1 SGHKS, CDR2 YYEKEE (reference sequence). The CDR3: CASSLAPGTNNSPLHF. CDR3 sequence (DNA): TGTGCCAGCAGCTTGGCCCCTGGAACAAATAATTCACCCCTCCACTTT.

This clonotype was seen repeatedly, ten times or more. CDR3 amino acids: CASSTGDQPQHF. DNA for the CDR3: TGTGCCAGCAGTACAGGGGATCAGCCCCAGCATTTT. V is TRBV9 and J is TRBJ1-5, with TRBD1 identical over 7 bases. With V trimmed by 5 bases and J by 5 bases, 1 base remained unmatched. This CDR3 is built from 12 residues. Germline V gives CDR1 SGDLS, CDR2 YYNGEE.

This clonotype was detected ten times or more. This chain joins TRBV6-6 and TRBJ1-1, with 7 bases aligning to TRBD1. The CDR3 is made up of 13 amino acids. V lost 5 bases to trimming and J lost 4 bases; unmatched junction nucleotides: 4. Germline values: CDR1 MNHNY, CDR2 SVGAGI (reference sequence). The CDR3 here is CASSTGVLTEAFF. In DNA, the CDR3 is TGTGCCAGCAGTACAGGGGTACTCACTGAAGCTTTCTTT.